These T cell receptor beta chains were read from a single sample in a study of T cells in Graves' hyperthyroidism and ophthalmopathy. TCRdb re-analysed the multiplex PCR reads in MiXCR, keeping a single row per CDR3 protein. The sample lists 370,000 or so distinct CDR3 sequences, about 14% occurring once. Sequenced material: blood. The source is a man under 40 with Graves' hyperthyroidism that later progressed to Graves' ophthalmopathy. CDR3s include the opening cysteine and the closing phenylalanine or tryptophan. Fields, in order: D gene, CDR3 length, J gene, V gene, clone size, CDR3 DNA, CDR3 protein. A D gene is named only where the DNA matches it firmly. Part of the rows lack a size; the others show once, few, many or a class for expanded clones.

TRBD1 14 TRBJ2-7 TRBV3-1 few TGTGCCAGCAGCCAAAGAGGGGGCTTTTACGAGCAGTACTTC CASSQRGGFYEQYF
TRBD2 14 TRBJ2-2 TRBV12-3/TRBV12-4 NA TGTGCCAGCAGACTGGTCGGGAGGGGCGGGGAGCTGTTTTTT CASRLVGRGGELFF
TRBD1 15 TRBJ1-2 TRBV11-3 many TGTGCCAGCAGCCTCCGGGACAGGGAGGAAGATGGCTACACCTTC CASSLRDREEDGYTF
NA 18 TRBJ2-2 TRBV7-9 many TGTGCCAGCAGCCCTTTGCAACCGGGACCCCAGAACACCGGGGAGCTGTTTTTT CASSPLQPGPQNTGELFF
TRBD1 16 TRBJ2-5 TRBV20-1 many TGCAGTGCTAGGATGGCGGACAGGGGGCGAAAAGAGACCCAGTACTTC CSARMADRGRKETQYF
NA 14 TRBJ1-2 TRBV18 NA TGTGCCAGCTCACCACCGGGCTTTAGCTATGGCTACACCTTC CASSPPGFSYGYTF
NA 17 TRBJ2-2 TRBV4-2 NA TGTGCCAGCAGCCAAGATGTGGGGGGCCTGAACACCGGGGAGCTGTTTTTT CASSQDVGGLNTGELFF
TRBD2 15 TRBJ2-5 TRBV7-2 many TGTGCCAGCAGCTTAGCAGCGGGGGGGCGGGAGACCCAGTACTTC CASSLAAGGRETQYF
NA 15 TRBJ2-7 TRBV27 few TGTGCCAGCAGTTTATCGATGAGACTACCTTACGAGCAGTACTTC CASSLSMRLPYEQYF
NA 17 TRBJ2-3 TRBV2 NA TGTGCCATCAAAAGGGGAAGAGCGGAGGGAAGCACAGATACGCAGTATTTT CAIKRGRAEGSTDTQYF
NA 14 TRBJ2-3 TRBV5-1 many TGTGCCAGCAGTTTAGCGTCGGGCGGAGATACGCAGTATTTT CASSLASGGDTQYF
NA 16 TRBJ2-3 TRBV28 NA TGTGCCAGCAGTCCCTGGGACGTTTCCTACACAGATACGCAGTATTTT CASSPWDVSYTDTQYF
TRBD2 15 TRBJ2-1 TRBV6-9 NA TGTGCCAGCAGTTACCGAGCGGGGCGGTACAATGAGCAGTTCTTC CASSYRAGRYNEQFF
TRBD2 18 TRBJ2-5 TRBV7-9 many TGTGCCAGCAGCCCACGCTCACTAGCGGGGGGGAACCAAGAGACCCAGTACTTC CASSPRSLAGGNQETQYF
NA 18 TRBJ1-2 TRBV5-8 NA TGTGCCAGCAGCTTTCAGACAGGACGCCTTCAAGCTAACTATGGCTACACCTTC CASSFQTGRLQANYGYTF
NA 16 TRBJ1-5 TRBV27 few TGTACCAGCAGTTTATTGGGGGGTTGGGGCAATCAGCCCCAGCATTTT CTSSLLGGWGNQPQHF
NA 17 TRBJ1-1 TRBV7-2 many TGTGCCAGCAGCTTACCATTGGGCAAGAGGGGGATGACTGAAGCTTTCTTT CASSLPLGKRGMTEAFF
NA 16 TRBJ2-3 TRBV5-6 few TGTGCCAGCAGACCCACCCTGCGGGGTATTGGGGATACGCAGTATTTT CASRPTLRGIGDTQYF
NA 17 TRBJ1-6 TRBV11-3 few TGTGCCAGCAGCTCCGATTATTTACATGATAATCGGGTACCCCTCCACTTT CASSSDYLHDNRVPLHF
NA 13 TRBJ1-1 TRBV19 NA TGTGCCAGTACCGCTTCCACTCGAGGGGAAGCTTTCTTT CASTASTRGEAFF
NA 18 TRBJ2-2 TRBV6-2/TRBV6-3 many TGTGCCAGCAGTTACACCGTGCGGGGTACCGCGAACACCGGGGAGCTGTTTTTT CASSYTVRGTANTGELFF
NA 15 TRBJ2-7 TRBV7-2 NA TGTGCCAGCAGCTTAGGGGACTGGGACTCCTACGAGCAGTACTTC CASSLGDWDSYEQYF
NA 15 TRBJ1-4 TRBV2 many TGTGCCAGCAGTTCGCAGGGTGCAACTAATGAAAAACTGTTTTTT CASSSQGATNEKLFF
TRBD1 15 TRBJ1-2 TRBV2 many TGTGCCAGCAGAAACCAGGGGGCGAGGATCTATGGCTACACCTTC CASRNQGARIYGYTF
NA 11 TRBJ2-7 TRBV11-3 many TGTGCCAGCAGCAAAACTAGCGAGCAGTACTTC CASSKTSEQYF
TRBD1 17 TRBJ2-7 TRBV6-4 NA TGTGCCAGCAGTGACACTCCGGGACAGGGTTCGACCTACGAGCAGTACTTC CASSDTPGQGSTYEQYF
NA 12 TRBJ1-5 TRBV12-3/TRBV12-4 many TGTGCCAGCAGTTTAGGCCATCAGCCCCAGCATTTT CASSLGHQPQHF
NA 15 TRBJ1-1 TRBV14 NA TGTGCCAGCAGCCAAGATCGGGGGGCGACGACTGAAGCTTTCTTT CASSQDRGATTEAFF